A single sample gave rise to the 16 T cell receptor beta chains below, sequenced in a study of cytomegalovirus exposure and HLA in healthy donors. Primers for the PCR totalled 60 Vbeta and 13 Jbeta. Measured with immunoSEQ multiplex PCR; TCRdb has only the in-frame clones, and not every one. Of more than 110,000 clones in the sample, less than 85% were seen once. Sequencing was done on a sample of PBMCs. These receptors originate from a woman between 55 and 75 years old in good health and CMV-seropositive.

This clone showed up just a few times. In DNA form, the CDR3 reads TGTGCCAGCTCACCACCTCAGGCGTTAAGGACTGAAGCTTTCTTT. Translated, it gives CASSPPQALRTEAFF. The chain is built from TRBV18 and TRBJ1-1; no definite D call. V was clipped by 0 bases and J by 5 bases, with 13 bases between them. In germline, CDR1 is KGHSH, CDR2 LQKENI. The CDR3 extends over 15 amino acids.

The DNA of the CDR3 is TGTGCCAGCAGCTTAGGGCAGGACTATGGCTACACCTTC. It is translated as CASSLGQDYGYTF. J is TRBJ1-2 and V is TRBV7-9; D gene unclear. Trimming took 1 base from V and 3 from J, leaving 6 bases between them. Germline CDR1 reads SEHNR; CDR2 reads FQNEAQ (reference sequence). The CDR3 loop spans 13 amino acids. The full variable domain, its missing parts supplied by reference TRBV7-9 and TRBJ1-2, is DTGVSQNPRHKITKRGQNVTFRCDPISEHNRLYWYRQTLGQGPEFLTYFQNEAQLEKSRLLSDRFSAERPKGSFSTLEIQRTEQGDSAMYLCASSLGQDYGYTFGSGTRLTVV.

Regarding this clone: The junction differs from germline at one of its ends, possibly a read error. Other DNA sequences within the sample encode an identical CDR3. The V call is TRBV30, the J call TRBJ1-4; 8 nucleotides line up with TRBD1. This CDR3 region has 15 residues. Germline V gene sequence: CDR1 GTSNPN, CDR2 SVGIG (reference sequence). The CDR3 DNA follows: TGTGCCTGGAGTGTACGGACAGGGCGTAATGAAAAACTGTTCTTT. Translated: CAWSVRTGRNEKLFF.

This clone was observed a handful of times. The genes are TRBV5-1 and TRBJ2-7; no reliable D call. The CDR3 has 13 amino acids. CDR1 SGHRS and CDR2 YFSETQ come from the germline V gene. The germline V and J ends were trimmed by 0 bases and 5 bases, with 9 bases remaining between them. The CDR3 region is CASSLVARNEQYF. DNA for the CDR3: TGCGCCAGCAGCTTGGTCGCGAGGAACGAGCAGTACTTC.

The chain has TRBV2 and TRBJ2-1; 9 positions agree with TRBD2. The CDR3 has 17 residues. CDR1 and CDR2 from the germline V gene are SNHLY and FYNNEI. After removal of 3 bases from V and 5 bases from J, the junction contained 11 bases not matched to a gene. In DNA, the CDR3 is TGTGCCAGCAGTGACGACCAAAAGCGGGAGGTCCACAATGAGCAGTTCTTC. Protein: CASSDDQKREVHNEQFF. The full variable domain, with the rest looked up from reference TRBV2 and TRBJ2-1, is EPEVTQTPSHQVTQMGQEVILRCVPISNHLYFYWYRQILGQKVEFLVSFYNNEISEKSEIFDDQFSVERPDGSNFTLKIRSTKLEDSAMYFCASSDDQKREVHNEQFFGPGTRLTVL.

The V and J genes are TRBV5-1 and TRBJ2-1; 9 positions agree with TRBD2. The trim removed 4 bases at V and 4 bases at J, leaving 18 bases unmatched. The germline CDR1 and CDR2 sequences are SGHRS and YFSETQ. The CDR3 sequence is 19 residues long. CDR3 sequence reads: CASSPGQEYTSGRYNEQFF. CDR3 in DNA: TGCGCCAGCAGCCCCGGACAGGAATACACTAGCGGGCGTTACAATGAGCAGTTCTTC.

The chain joins TRBV6-1 to TRBJ1-4, with D maybe TRBD1 (5 bases). V lost 2 bases and J lost 4, with 11 bases in between. Germline-derived CDR1 and CDR2 are MNHNS and SASEGT. The CDR3 contains 15 residues. Here the CDR3 DNA reads TGTGCCAGCAGTGAAAGCGGGGCAGGTAATGAAAAACTGTTTTTT. Its protein product is CASSESGAGNEKLFF.

This clone was counted a few times. V is TRBV4-1 and J is TRBJ2-5; the D gene is possibly TRBD1 (6 bases). Germline CDR1 and CDR2: MGHRA and YSYEKL. CDR3 length: 15 amino acids. V was clipped by 4 bases and J by 1 base, with 13 bases between them. The DNA of the CDR3 is TGCGCCAGCAGCCTCCGACAAGGGGGCCAAGAGACCCAGTACTTC. Translation: CASSLRQGGQETQYF.

The chain carries TRBV20-1 and TRBJ1-1, with 7 bases identical to TRBD1. Germline loops: CDR1 DFQATT, CDR2 SNEGSKA (reference sequence). CDR3 length: 11 amino acids. The trim removed 4 bases at V and 6 bases at J, leaving 2 bases unmatched. CDR3 sequence: CSANRGSEAFF. The CDR3 nucleotides are TGCAGTGCTAACAGGGGCTCTGAAGCTTTCTTT.

This clone was detected a few times. The chain is built from TRBV6-1 and TRBJ1-2, with a weak D call TRBD1 (6 bases). The CDR3 length is 14 residues. Germline V gene data show CDR1 as MNHNS and CDR2 as SASEGT. V was shortened by 2 bases and J by 8 bases, with 15 bases between the two germline ends. This CDR3 is CASSERAGDRGYTF. The CDR3 region has the DNA TGTGCCAGCAGTGAACGGGCAGGGGATCGCGGCTACACCTTC.

This clone was seen a handful of times. The chain recombines TRBV28 with TRBJ1-3, with D tentatively TRBD1 (5 bases). V was trimmed by 2 bases and J by 4 bases, leaving 9 bases between them. The CDR3 has 14 residues. Per the germline V gene, CDR1 is MDHEN and CDR2 is SYDVKM. In DNA form, the CDR3 reads TGTGCCAGCAGTTTAGGGGCCCAGGGAAACACCATATATTTT. This sequence encodes CASSLGAQGNTIYF.

This chain connects TRBV28 to TRBJ1-5; no clear D gene. V dropped 2 bases and J dropped 4 bases, with 9 bases sitting between them. The germline V gene has CDR1 MDHEN and CDR2 SYDVKM. The CDR3 consists of 14 residues. The CDR3 nucleotides read TGTGCCAGCAGTTTAGGAGGACCTAATCAGCCCCAGCATTTT. Translation gives CASSLGGPNQPQHF.

The chain carries TRBV18 and TRBJ1-3; weak D call: TRBD1 (5 bases). Trimming cost V 2 bases and J 0 bases, with 11 bases left between them. This CDR3 is 16 amino acids long. Germline CDR1 is KGHSH and CDR2 is LQKENI. CDR3 in amino acids: CASSPDSFYSGNTIYF. The CDR3 nucleotides read TGTGCCAGCTCACCAGACAGCTTCTACTCTGGAAACACCATATATTTT.

The rearrangement uses TRBV5-1 and TRBJ2-5; possible D gene TRBD1, 6 bases. V dropped 2 bases and J dropped 2 bases, with 13 bases sitting between them. Germline CDR1 SGHRS, CDR2 YFSETQ. The CDR3 is 15 amino acids. The chain's CDR3 is CASSLTGTHQETQYF. CDR3 bases: TGCGCCAGCAGCTTAACCGGGACACATCAAGAGACCCAGTACTTC.

V usage is TRBV10-3 and J usage is TRBJ1-1; D gene ambiguous. V was cut by 0 bases and J by 6 bases, with 8 bases left in between. Per germline, CDR1 ENHRY and CDR2 SYGVKD. The CDR3 spans 13 residues. The CDR3 nucleotides are TGTGCCATCAGTGAGTCGAGGAGGTCTGAAGCTTTCTTT. Translating gives CAISESRRSEAFF.

The V and J genes are TRBV28 and TRBJ1-2, with TRBD1 identical over 7 bases. CDR1 and CDR2 from the germline V gene are MDHEN and SYDVKM. The length of the CDR3 is 16 residues. V was pared by 4 bases and J by 3 bases, with 11 bases of the junction left unmatched. CDR3 loop: CASSSTAGGYDYGYTF. CDR3 DNA: TGTGCCAGCAGTTCTACAGCAGGGGGTTATGACTATGGCTACACCTTC.